The T cell receptor (beta chain) described here comes from a study of Ad26.COV2.S vaccination and SARS-CoV-2 variants. This table comes from immunoSEQ multiplex PCR, and its TCRdb copy is limited to in-frame clones, with some not included. The sample holds 180,000 or so clones, 70% to 90% seen once. Germline CDR1 SGDLS, CDR2 YYNGEE. V was cut by 4 bases and J by 5 bases, with 12 bases left in between. The CDR3 totals 14 residues. This clone was observed a single time. Sample: peripheral blood, taken after recovery from COVID-19. The V gene is TRBV9, the J gene TRBJ2-2; no definite D call. The receptor was derived from a human donor who had recovered from COVID-19. Here the CDR3 DNA reads TGTGCCAGCAGCCCACCCTCTAGGACCGGGGAGCTGTTTTTT. It specifies CASSPPSRTGELFF.